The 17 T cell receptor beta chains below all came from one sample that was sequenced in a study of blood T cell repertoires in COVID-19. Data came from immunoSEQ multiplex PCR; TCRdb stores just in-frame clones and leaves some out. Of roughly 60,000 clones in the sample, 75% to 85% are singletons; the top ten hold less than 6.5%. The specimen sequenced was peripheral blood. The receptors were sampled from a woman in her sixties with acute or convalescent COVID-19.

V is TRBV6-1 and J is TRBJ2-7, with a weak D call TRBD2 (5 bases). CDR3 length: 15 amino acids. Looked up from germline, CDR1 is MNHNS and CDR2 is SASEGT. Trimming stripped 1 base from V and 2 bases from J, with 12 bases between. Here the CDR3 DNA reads TGTGCCAGCAGTGAAGGGGCTAGCCCAACCTACGAGCAGTACTTC. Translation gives CASSEGASPTYEQYF.

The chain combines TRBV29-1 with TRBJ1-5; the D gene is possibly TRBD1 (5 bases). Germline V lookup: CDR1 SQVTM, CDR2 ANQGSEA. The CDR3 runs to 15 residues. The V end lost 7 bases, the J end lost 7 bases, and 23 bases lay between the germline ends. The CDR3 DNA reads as TGCAGCGCCCTCAGTTCGGCAGGGCTCGGACAGCCCCAGCATTTT. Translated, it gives CSALSSAGLGQPQHF.

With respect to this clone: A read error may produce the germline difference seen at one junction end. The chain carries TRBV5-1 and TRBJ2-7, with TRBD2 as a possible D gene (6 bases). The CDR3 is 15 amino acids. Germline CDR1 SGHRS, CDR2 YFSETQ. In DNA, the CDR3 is TGCGCCAGCAGCTTCGGGGACGGAGGAGGGTACGCGCAGTACTTC. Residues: CASSFGDGGGYAQYF.

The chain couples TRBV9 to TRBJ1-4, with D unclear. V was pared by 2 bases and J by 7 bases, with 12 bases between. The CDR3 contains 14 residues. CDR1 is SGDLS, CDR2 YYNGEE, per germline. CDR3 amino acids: CASSVGRGGEKLFF. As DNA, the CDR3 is TGTGCCAGCAGCGTGGGCAGAGGAGGTGAAAAACTGTTTTTT.

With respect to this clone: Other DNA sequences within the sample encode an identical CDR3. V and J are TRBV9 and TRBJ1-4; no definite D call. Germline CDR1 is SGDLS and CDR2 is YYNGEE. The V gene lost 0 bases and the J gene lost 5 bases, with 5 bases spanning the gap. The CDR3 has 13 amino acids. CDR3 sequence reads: CASSVGENEKLFF. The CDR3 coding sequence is TGTGCCAGCAGCGTAGGCGAAAATGAAAAACTGTTTTTT.

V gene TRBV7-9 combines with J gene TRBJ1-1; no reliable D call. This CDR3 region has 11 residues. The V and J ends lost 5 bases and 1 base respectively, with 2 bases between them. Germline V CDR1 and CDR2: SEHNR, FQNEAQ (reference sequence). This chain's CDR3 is CASSRNTEAFF. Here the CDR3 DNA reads TGTGCCAGCAGCCGGAACACTGAAGCTTTCTTT.

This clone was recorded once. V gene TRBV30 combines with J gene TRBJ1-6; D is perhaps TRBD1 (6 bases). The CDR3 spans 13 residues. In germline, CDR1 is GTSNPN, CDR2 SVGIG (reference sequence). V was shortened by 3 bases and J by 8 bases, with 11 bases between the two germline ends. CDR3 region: CAWSGQSDSPLHF. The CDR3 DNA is TGTGCCTGGAGCGGACAGTCGGATTCACCCCTCCACTTT.

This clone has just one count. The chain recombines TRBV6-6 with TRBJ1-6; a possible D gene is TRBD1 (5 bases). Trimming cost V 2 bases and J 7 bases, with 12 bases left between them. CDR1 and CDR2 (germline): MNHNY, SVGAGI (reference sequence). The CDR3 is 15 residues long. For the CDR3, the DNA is TGTGCCAGCAGTTACGGGACTCTTGCGAATTCACCCCTCCACTTT. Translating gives CASSYGTLANSPLHF.

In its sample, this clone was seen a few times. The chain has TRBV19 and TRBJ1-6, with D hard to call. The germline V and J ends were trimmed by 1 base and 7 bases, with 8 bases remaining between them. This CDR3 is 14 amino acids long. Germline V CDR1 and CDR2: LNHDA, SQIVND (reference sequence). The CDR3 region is CASSIATGNSPLHF. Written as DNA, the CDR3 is TGTGCCAGTAGTATAGCAACGGGAAATTCACCCCTCCACTTT.

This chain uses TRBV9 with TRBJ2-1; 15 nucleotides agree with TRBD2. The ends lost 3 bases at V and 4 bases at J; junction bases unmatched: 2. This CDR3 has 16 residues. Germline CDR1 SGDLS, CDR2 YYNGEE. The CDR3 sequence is CASSAGLAGGYNEQFF. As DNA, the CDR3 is TGTGCCAGCAGCGCGGGACTAGCGGGGGGTTACAATGAGCAGTTCTTC.

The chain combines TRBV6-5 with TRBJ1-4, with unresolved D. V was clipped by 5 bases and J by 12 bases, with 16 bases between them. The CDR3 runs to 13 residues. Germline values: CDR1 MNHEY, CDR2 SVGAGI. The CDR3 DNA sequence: TGTGCCAGCAGTCCGAGGCCCGGAGGCCAACTGTTTTTT. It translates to CASSPRPGGQLFF.

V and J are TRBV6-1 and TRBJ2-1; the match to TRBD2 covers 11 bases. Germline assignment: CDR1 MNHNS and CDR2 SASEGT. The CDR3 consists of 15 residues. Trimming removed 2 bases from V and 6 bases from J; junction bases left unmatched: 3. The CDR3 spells CASSEFSGGANEQFF. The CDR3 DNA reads TGTGCCAGCAGTGAATTTAGCGGGGGGGCCAATGAGCAGTTCTTC.

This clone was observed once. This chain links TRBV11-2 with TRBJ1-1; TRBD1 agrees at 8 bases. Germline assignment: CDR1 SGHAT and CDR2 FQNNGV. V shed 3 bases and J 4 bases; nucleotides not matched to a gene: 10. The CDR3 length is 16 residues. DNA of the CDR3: TGTGCCAGCAGCTTGGGGAAAGGACAGGGTGGCACTGAAGCTTTCTTT. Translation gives CASSLGKGQGGTEAFF.

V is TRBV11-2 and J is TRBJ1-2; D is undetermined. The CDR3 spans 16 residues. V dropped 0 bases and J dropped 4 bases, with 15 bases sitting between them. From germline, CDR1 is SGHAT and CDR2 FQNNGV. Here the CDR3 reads CASSLESSGFGYGYTF. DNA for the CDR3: TGTGCCAGCAGCTTAGAGTCATCCGGGTTCGGCTATGGCTACACCTTC. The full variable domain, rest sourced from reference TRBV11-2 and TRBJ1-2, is EAGVAQSPRYKIIEKRQSVAFWCNPISGHATLYWYQQILGQGPKLLIQFQNNGVVDDSQLPKDRFSAERLKGVDSTLKIQPAKLEDSAVYLCASSLESSGFGYGYTFGSGTRLTVV.

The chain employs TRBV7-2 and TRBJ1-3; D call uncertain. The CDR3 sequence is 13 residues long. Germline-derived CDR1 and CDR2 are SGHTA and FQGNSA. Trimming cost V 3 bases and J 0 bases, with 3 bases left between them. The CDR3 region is CASSFYSGNTIYF. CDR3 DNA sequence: TGTGCCAGCAGCTTTTACTCTGGAAACACCATATATTTT.

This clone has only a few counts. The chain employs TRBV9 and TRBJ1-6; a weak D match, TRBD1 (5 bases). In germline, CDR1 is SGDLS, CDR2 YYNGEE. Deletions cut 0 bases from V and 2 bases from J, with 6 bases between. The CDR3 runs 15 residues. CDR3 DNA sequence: TGTGCCAGCAGCGTAGCGGGGGCCTATAATTCACCCCTCCACTTT. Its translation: CASSVAGAYNSPLHF.

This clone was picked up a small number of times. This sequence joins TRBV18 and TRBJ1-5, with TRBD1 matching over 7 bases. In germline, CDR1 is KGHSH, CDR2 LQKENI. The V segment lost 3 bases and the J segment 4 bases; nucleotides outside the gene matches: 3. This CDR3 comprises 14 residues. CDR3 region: CASSPGQLNQPQHF. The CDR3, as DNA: TGTGCCAGCTCACCGGGACAGCTTAATCAGCCCCAGCATTTT.